The present TCR beta chain was sequenced within a study of blood T cell repertoires in COVID-19. In the study overall: Acute and convalescent COVID-19 specimens originated in the United States, Italy and Spain.

Germline CDR1 reads SGDLS; CDR2 reads YYNGEE. V dropped 7 bases and J dropped 8; count of bases not matched to a gene: 6. This CDR3 is 12 amino acids long. Authors' processing steps: Using reference gene primer amplification, nucleated cell counts were estimated. The repertoire was sequenced with immunoSEQ multiplex PCR; TCRdb's copy has only in-frame clones and lacks some. The DNA gave D and trimming, while V, J and clone size come from that table. The profile shows approximately 50,000 clones, 86% of them singletons. The sequence was obtained from a woman of 80 years or more with acute or convalescent COVID-19. The specimen was peripheral blood. The genes are TRBV9 and TRBJ2-1, with 7 bases lining up with TRBD2. CDR3 loop: CASGEGRDEQFF. CDR3 in DNA: TGTGCCAGCGGGGAGGGTAGGGATGAGCAGTTCTTC. The complete variable domain, with remaining parts taken from reference TRBV9 and TRBJ2-1, reads DSGVTQTPKHLITATGQRVTLRCSPRSGDLSVYWYQQSLDQGLQFLIQYYNGEERAKGNILERFSAQQFPDLHSELNLSSLELGDSALYFCASGEGRDEQFFGPGTRLTVL.